This TCR beta chain was recorded in a study of cytomegalovirus exposure and HLA in healthy donors. Study-level background: Earlier, 150 million to 200 million T cells were analyzed, and over 95 million unique TCR beta sequences were found among them.

The CDR3 sequence is 15 residues long. J lost 1 base, V lost 0 bases, and 3 bases had no gene match. Germline V CDR1 and CDR2: SGDLS, YYNGEE. The PCR employed 60 Vbeta primers together with 13 Jbeta primers. Assay used: immunoSEQ multiplex PCR; TCRdb lists only in-frame clones, some missing. The table records under 200,000 clones, roughly an eighth of them present only once. The V and J genes are TRBV9 and TRBJ1-2; 7 bases agree with TRBD1. This clonotype was sampled from a man aged 45 to 65 in good health and CMV-seropositive. Sequenced: PBMCs. This chain's CDR3 is CASSVASGGNYGYTF. As DNA, the CDR3 is TGTGCCAGCAGCGTAGCGTCAGGGGGTAACTATGGCTACACCTTC.